One and the same sample provided the 15 T cell receptor beta chains below, sequenced in a study of T cell responses to AZD1222 COVID-19 vaccine. The table came from immunoSEQ multiplex PCR; TCRdb's copy has only in-frame clones and leaves some out. The sample gives more than 85,000 clones, around 86% of which show up once; less than 6% is in the top ten. The sequencing here drew on peripheral blood, taken on day 0 of AZD1222 vaccination. Every receptor here comes from an adult in good health.

The chain is built from TRBV6-5 and TRBJ1-3; D ambiguous. CDR1 and CDR2 (germline): MNHEY, SVGAGI. Trimming took off 4 bases at V and 0 bases at J, with 7 bases between the two ends. The CDR3 covers 14 residues. The CDR3 is CASSLGLSGNTIYF. Written as DNA, the CDR3 is TGTGCCAGCAGTTTGGGTCTCTCTGGAAACACCATATATTTT.

The J gene is TRBJ1-1, the V gene TRBV6-2 or TRBV6-3, with TRBD1 identical over 7 bases. The CDR3 is 14 amino acids. The V segment lost 3 bases and the J segment 4 bases; nucleotides outside the gene matches: 5. Germline-derived CDR1 and CDR2 are MNHEY and SVGEGT. The CDR3 coding sequence is TGTGCCAGCAGTTATTCAACAGGGGCCACTGAAGCTTTCTTT. As protein: CASSYSTGATEAFF.

The genes are TRBV6-2 or TRBV6-3 and TRBJ1-1, with 7 bases identical to TRBD1. The CDR3 is made up of 16 amino acids. The J segment lost 8 bases and the V segment lost 6 bases, leaving 18 bases of the junction unmatched. The germline V gene has CDR1 MNHEY and CDR2 SVGEGT. In DNA, the CDR3 is TGTGCCAGCAGCAGGAACTACGGGACAGCCCTGGGGGAAGCTTTCTTT. Translation gives CASSRNYGTALGEAFF.

The J gene is TRBJ2-2, the V gene TRBV9; D may be TRBD2 (7 bases). The CDR3 is 16 residues long. The V gene lost 4 bases and the J gene lost 4 bases, with 17 bases spanning the gap. Germline V gives CDR1 SGDLS, CDR2 YYNGEE. As DNA, the CDR3 is TGTGCCAGCAGCCCCCTTGGGGGGGCGGGCACCGGGGAGCTGTTTTTT. Its protein product is CASSPLGGAGTGELFF.

V and J are TRBV11-3 and TRBJ2-1; D remains unclear. The CDR3 covers 14 residues. Trimming removed 1 base from V and 8 bases from J, with 12 bases in between. In germline, CDR1 is SGHNT, CDR2 YENEEA. The CDR3 sequence: CASSLAGRLYEQFF. The CDR3 DNA is TGTGCCAGCAGCTTAGCGGGTCGGCTCTATGAGCAGTTCTTC. The full variable domain, in which reference TRBV11-3 and TRBJ2-1 provide the parts outside the CDR3, is EAGVVQSPRYKIIEKKQPVAFWCNPISGHNTLYWYLQNLGQGPELLIRYENEEAVDDSQLPKDRFSAERLKGVDSTLKIQPAELGDSAVYLCASSLAGRLYEQFFGPGTRLTVL.

The rearrangement links TRBV7-2 to TRBJ2-3; TRBD2 might be the D (5 bases). The V gene lost 5 bases and the J gene lost 6 bases, with 15 bases spanning the gap. Germline V gene data show CDR1 as SGHTA and CDR2 as FQGNSA. The CDR3 runs 14 residues. Here the CDR3 reads CASSPPGGRDTQYF. DNA of the CDR3: TGTGCCAGCAGCCCCCCCGGCGGGCGGGATACGCAGTATTTT.

CDR3 sequence (DNA): TGTGCCTGGAGTGCCCCGTGGACAGATAATCAGCCCCAGCATTTT. It yields the protein CAWSAPWTDNQPQHF. V is TRBV30 and J is TRBJ1-5; tentatively, D is TRBD1 (6 bases). V gave up 1 base and J gave up 4 bases, with 14 bases separating them. From germline, CDR1 is GTSNPN and CDR2 SVGIG (reference sequence). The CDR3 covers 15 residues.

This clone was seen a handful of times. CDR3 nucleotide sequence: TGTGCCAGCAGCGTTCGGGACAGACATCAGCCCCAGCATTTT. This translates into CASSVRDRHQPQHF. This chain uses TRBV7-8 with TRBJ1-5; 7 bases are shared with TRBD1. This CDR3 comprises 14 residues. Trimming cost V 5 bases and J 5 bases; bases outside gene matches: 6. CDR1 is SGHVS and CDR2 is FQNEAQ in the germline V gene.

The rearrangement joins TRBV7-2 to TRBJ2-4; TRBD2 aligns across 10 bases. The junction had 5 bases not matched to a gene; V was cut back by 1 base and J by 8 bases. CDR1 is SGHTA, CDR2 FQGNSA, per germline. This CDR3 comprises 15 residues. CDR3 amino acids: CASSLELAGRDIQYF. The CDR3 nucleotides are TGTGCCAGCAGCTTAGAACTAGCGGGGAGAGACATTCAGTACTTC.

The chain carries TRBV9 and TRBJ2-1; unclear D gene. CDR1 is SGDLS and CDR2 is YYNGEE in the germline V gene. This CDR3 is built from 16 residues. The V and J ends lost 0 bases and 1 base respectively, with 11 bases between them. For the CDR3, the DNA is TGTGCCAGCAGCGTAGGGGTCCAGCCGTCCTACAATGAGCAGTTCTTC. Its translation is CASSVGVQPSYNEQFF.

This rearrangement joins TRBV19 to TRBJ2-3, with D uncertain. Germline loops: CDR1 LNHDA, CDR2 SQIVND (reference sequence). With 3 bases removed from V and 4 bases from J, the gap between germline ends came to 8 bases. The CDR3 runs to 13 residues. For the CDR3, the DNA is TGTGCCAGTAGTATCGAGCCTTCAGATACGCAGTATTTT. Protein sequence: CASSIEPSDTQYF.

The chain couples TRBV6-5 to TRBJ2-2; possibly TRBD2 for D (7 bases). Per germline, CDR1 MNHEY and CDR2 SVGAGI. Trimming shortened V by 6 bases and J by 0 bases, and 11 bases separated the two germline ends. There are 15 residues in the CDR3. CDR3: CASSGGPANTGELFF. CDR3 DNA: TGTGCCAGCAGCGGGGGGCCCGCGAACACCGGGGAGCTGTTTTTT.

The V gene is TRBV25-1, the J gene TRBJ2-3; D is possibly TRBD2 (7 bases). The CDR3 runs 16 residues. CDR1 and CDR2 (germline): MGHDK, SYGVNS. V shed 2 bases and J shed 0 bases, with 12 bases lying between them. The DNA of the CDR3 is TGTGCCAGCAGTGAAGGGCGGGGGCCTAGCACAGATACGCAGTATTTT. It is translated as CASSEGRGPSTDTQYF.

DNA for the CDR3: TGTGCCAGCATGGGGGTAATGAACACTGAAGCTTTCTTT. Amino acid sequence: CASMGVMNTEAFF. This rearrangement joins TRBV7-9 to TRBJ1-1; D might be TRBD1 (5 bases). Germline values: CDR1 SEHNR, CDR2 FQNEAQ (reference sequence). The germline V and J ends were trimmed by 7 bases and 0 bases, with 9 bases remaining between them. The CDR3 loop spans 13 amino acids. Full variable domain (missing parts from reference TRBV7-9 and TRBJ1-1): DTGVSQNPRHKITKRGQNVTFRCDPISEHNRLYWYRQTLGQGPEFLTYFQNEAQLEKSRLLSDRFSAERPKGSFSTLEIQRTEQGDSAMYLCASMGVMNTEAFFGQGTRLTVV.

The chain employs TRBV7-9 and TRBJ2-3; 7 bases map to TRBD1. The CDR3 is 15 amino acids. CDR1 is SEHNR, CDR2 FQNEAQ, per germline (reference sequence). V lost 5 bases and J lost 3; bases outside the gene matches: 8. The CDR3 nucleotides are TGTGCCAGCAGCCTGACGGGACAGCCTACAGATACGCAGTATTTT. Its translation is CASSLTGQPTDTQYF.